This TCR beta chain was retrieved from a study of shared clonotypes between healthy human individuals. Naive CD8 populations comprised CD45RO-negative cells positively selected for CCR7, excluding terminally differentiated effector memory CD45RA+ cells. Trimming shortened V by 1 base and J by 5 bases, and 9 bases separated the two germline ends. CDR1 is LNHDA, CDR2 SQIVND, per germline (reference sequence). This CDR3 is 13 amino acids long. Sequencing was performed with immunoSEQ multiplex PCR; in TCRdb, only in-frame clones are kept and a portion is missing. In the table there are fewer than 700,000 clones, 90% to 95% of which are singletons.

This TCR came from a woman under 40 in good health. This chain joins TRBV19 and TRBJ2-7; D is undetermined. Specimen: naive CD8+ T cells sorted from blood. The CDR3 protein is CASSIGEVHEQYF. The CDR3 DNA reads as TGTGCCAGTAGTATAGGTGAGGTCCACGAGCAGTACTTC.